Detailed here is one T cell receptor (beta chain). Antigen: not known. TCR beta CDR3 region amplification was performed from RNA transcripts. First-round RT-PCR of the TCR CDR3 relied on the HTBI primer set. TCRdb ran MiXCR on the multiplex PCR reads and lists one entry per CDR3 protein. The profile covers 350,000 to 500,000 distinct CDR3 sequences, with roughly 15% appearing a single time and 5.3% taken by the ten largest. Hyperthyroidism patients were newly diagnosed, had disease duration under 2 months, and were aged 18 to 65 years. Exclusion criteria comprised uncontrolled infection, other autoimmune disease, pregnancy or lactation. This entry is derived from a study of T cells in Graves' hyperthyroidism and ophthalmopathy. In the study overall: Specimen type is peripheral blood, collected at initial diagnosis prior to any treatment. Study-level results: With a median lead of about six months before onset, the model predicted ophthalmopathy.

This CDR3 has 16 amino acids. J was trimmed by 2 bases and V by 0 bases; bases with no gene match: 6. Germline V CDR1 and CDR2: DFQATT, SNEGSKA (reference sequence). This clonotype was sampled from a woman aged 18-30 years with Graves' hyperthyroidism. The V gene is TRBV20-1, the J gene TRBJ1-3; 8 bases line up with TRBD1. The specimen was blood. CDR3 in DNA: TGCAGTGCTAGAGACTCTGACAGGGGCACTGGAAACACCATATATTTT. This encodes CSARDSDRGTGNTIYF.